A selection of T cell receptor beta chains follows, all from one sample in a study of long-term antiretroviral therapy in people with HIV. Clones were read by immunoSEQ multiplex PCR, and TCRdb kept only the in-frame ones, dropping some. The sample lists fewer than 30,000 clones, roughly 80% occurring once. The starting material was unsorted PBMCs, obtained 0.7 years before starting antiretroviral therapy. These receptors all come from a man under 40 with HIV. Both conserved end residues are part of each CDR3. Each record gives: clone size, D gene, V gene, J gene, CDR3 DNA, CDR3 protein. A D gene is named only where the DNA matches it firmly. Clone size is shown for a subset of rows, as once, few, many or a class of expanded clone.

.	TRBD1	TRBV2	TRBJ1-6	TGTGCCAGCAGTGGAGGGGGGCAGGGGGCTAATTCACCCCTCCACTTT	CASSGGGQGANSPLHF
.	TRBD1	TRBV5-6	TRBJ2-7	TGTGCCAGCAGCGCACCGGGACAGATCCCCTACGAGCAGTACTTC	CASSAPGQIPYEQYF
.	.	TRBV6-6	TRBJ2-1	TGTGCCAGCAGTTACTCGATACGCTTAGACAATGAGCAGTTCTTC	CASSYSIRLDNEQFF
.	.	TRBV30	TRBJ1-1	TGTGCCTGGAGTGTACAGGGTGGAGGCACTGAAGCTTTCTTT	CAWSVQGGGTEAFF
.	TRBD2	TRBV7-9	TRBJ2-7	TGTGCCAGCAGCTTCCTAGCGGGAGGGTCCTACGAGCAGTACTTC	CASSFLAGGSYEQYF
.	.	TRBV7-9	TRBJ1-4	TGTGCCAGCAGCGGGAGCAGGGCGACAACTAATGAAAAACTGTTTTTT	CASSGSRATTNEKLFF
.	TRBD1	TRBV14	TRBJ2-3	TGTGCCAGCAGCCCGGGGACAGGGAAAACAGATACGCAGTATTTT	CASSPGTGKTDTQYF
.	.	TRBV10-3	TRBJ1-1	TGTGCCATCAGTTCCTACAGGGTTCTGAACACTGAAGCTTTCTTT	CAISSYRVLNTEAFF
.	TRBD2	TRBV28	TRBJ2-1	TGTGCCAGCAGTACCCTAGCGGGGGGCCACAATGAGCAGTTCTTC	CASSTLAGGHNEQFF
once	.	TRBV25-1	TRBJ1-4	TGTGCCAGCAGTCCCTCGGGCCACTTGGACTATGAAAAACTGTTTTTT	CASSPSGHLDYEKLFF
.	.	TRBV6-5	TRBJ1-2	TGTGCCAGCAGGCGGGGACCGGGAATAGGCTACACCTTC	CASRRGPGIGYTF
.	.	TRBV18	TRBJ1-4	TGTGCCAGCTCACCGACAAGGAACAATGAAAAACTGTTTTTT	CASSPTRNNEKLFF
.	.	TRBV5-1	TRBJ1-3	TGCGCCAGCAGCCTACGGACCTCGCGCGAAGGGGCCATATATTTT	CASSLRTSREGAIYF
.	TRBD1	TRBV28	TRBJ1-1	TGTGCCAGCATACCACAGGGGGGTAACACTGAAGCTTTCTTT	CASIPQGGNTEAFF
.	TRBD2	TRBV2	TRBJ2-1	TGTGCCAGCAGTGAAGTAGGGAGGGGCCTATACAATGAGCAGTTCTTC	CASSEVGRGLYNEQFF
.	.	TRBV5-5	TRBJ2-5	TGTGCCAGCAGCCCTACCGGACAATGGGAGACCCAGTACTTC	CASSPTGQWETQYF
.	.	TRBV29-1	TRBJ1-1	TGCAGCGTTCCCCGCACGGGGGGTGGCACTGAAGCTTTCTTT	CSVPRTGGGTEAFF
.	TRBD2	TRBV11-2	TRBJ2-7	TGTGCCAGCAGCTTCGCTAGCGGCGGACGGGAGGAGCAGTACTTC	CASSFASGGREEQYF
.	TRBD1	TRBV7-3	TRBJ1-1	TGTGCCAGCAGACGGACAGGGGGGATGAACACTGAAGCTTTCTTT	CASRRTGGMNTEAFF
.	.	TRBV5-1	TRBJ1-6	TGCGCCAGCAGCTTGGCTTCAGGGATTCGAACCCTCCACTTT	CASSLASGIRTLHF
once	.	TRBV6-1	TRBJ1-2	TGTGCCAGCAGAGCTCAGACAGCTAACTATGGCTACACCTTC	CASRAQTANYGYTF
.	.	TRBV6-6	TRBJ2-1	TGTGCCAGCAGTTACGGGGCAGGCCTTTACAATGAGCAGTTCTTC	CASSYGAGLYNEQFF
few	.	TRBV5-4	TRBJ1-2	TGTGCCAGCAGCCGCGCGGGACAAATGAACTATGGCTACACCTTC	CASSRAGQMNYGYTF
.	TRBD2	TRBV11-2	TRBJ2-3	TGTGCCAGCAGCTTAGGGAACGGCGGGGCGGGAGGCGGAGCAGATACGCAGTATTTT	CASSLGNGGAGGGADTQYF
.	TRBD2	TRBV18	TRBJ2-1	TGTGCCAGCTCACCACGGACACAGAGACTAGCGGGACCTAATGAGCAGTTCTTC	CASSPRTQRLAGPNEQFF
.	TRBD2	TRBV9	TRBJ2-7	TGTGCCAGCAGCCATAGCGGGAGGCTCGACGAGCAGTACTTC	CASSHSGRLDEQYF
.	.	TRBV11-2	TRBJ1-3	TGTGCCAGCAGCTTAGATCGAGAAAACACCATATATTTT	CASSLDRENTIYF
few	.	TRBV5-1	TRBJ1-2	TGCGCCAGCAGCAAAGGACCAGGGACGAACTCGAACTATGGCTACACCTTC	CASSKGPGTNSNYGYTF
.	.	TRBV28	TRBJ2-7	TGTGCCAGCGCTGTTCCCCGGGGCGAGCAGTACTTC	CASAVPRGEQYF
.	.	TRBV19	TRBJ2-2	TGTGCCACCCGAAACACCGGGGAGCTGTTTTTT	CATRNTGELFF
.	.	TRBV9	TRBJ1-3	TGTGCCAGCAGCGGAGCAGGGTACTCTGGAAACACCATATATTTT	CASSGAGYSGNTIYF
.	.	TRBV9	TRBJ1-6	TGTGCCAGCAGCGCTGGGACGAGTTATAATTCACCCCTCCACTTT	CASSAGTSYNSPLHF
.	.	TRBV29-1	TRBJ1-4	TGCAGCGTTGGGACAGTAAATGAAAAACTGTTTTTT	CSVGTVNEKLFF
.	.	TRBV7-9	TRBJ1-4	TGTGCCAGCAGCTTAGGGGGGTTCACAGGAGAAAAACTGTTTTTT	CASSLGGFTGEKLFF
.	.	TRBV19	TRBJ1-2	TGTGCCAGTAGAACCACCACTCATACAGGGTCGAAGGACTATGGCTACACCTTC	CASRTTTHTGSKDYGYTF
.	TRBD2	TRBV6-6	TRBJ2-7	TGTGCCAGCAGGCCTCTAGCGGGAGGTTACTACGAGCAGTACTTC	CASRPLAGGYYEQYF
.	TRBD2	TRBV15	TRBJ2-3	TGTGCCACCAGCGGTCTCGCGGGGGGGGCCCGGGTCTTGGCAGATACGCAGTATTTT	CATSGLAGGARVLADTQYF
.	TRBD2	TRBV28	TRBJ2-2	TGTGCCAGCAGTTCCGGGACTAGCGCCACCGGGGAGCTGTTTTTT	CASSSGTSATGELFF
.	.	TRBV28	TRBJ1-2	TGTGCCAGCTACCAGGTGGGTGGCTACACCTTC	CASYQVGGYTF
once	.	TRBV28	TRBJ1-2	TGTGCCAGCAGGGAGCCGGGGCTTAGAGGCTACACCTTC	CASREPGLRGYTF
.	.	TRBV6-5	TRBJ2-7	TGTGCCAGCAGTTACTCCTCCGTATACGAGCAGTACTTC	CASSYSSVYEQYF
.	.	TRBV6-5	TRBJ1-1	TGTGCCAGCACCCACCGGAGGAACACTGAAGCTTTCTTT	CASTHRRNTEAFF
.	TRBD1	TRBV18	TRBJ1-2	TGTGCCAGCTCACCGCGGACAGGGAACTATGGCTACACCTTC	CASSPRTGNYGYTF
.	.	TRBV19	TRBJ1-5	TGTGCCAGTAGTATAGATCGGACAGATCAGGCCCAGCATTTT	CASSIDRTDQAQHF
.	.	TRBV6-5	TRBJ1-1	TGTGCCAGCACCAAACAGGGAAACACTGAAGCTTTCTTT	CASTKQGNTEAFF
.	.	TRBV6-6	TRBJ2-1	TGTGCCAGCAGCCTAACAGGGAGCTCCTACAATGAGCAGTTCTTC	CASSLTGSSYNEQFF
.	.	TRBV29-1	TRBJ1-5	TGCAGCGTTGAGACCGGGGTTAATCAGCCCCAGCATTTT	CSVETGVNQPQHF
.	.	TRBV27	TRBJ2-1	TGTGCCAGCAGTTTAGACAATGAGCAGTTCTTC	CASSLDNEQFF
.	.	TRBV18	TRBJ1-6	TGTGCCAGCTCACCGGGAGGGGCCAACTCACCCCTCCACTTT	CASSPGGANSPLHF
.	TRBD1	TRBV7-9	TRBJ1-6	TGTGCCAGCAGCCTCATTTCGGGACAGGGGATTGGGTCACCCCTCCACTTT	CASSLISGQGIGSPLHF
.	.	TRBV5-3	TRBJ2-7	TGTGCCAGCAGCTTTCTTGGGCGGAGCTACGAGCAGTACTTC	CASSFLGRSYEQYF
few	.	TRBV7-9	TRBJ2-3	TGTGCCGGGGGCGCGGAGGGACGCACAGATACGCAGTATTTT	CAGGAEGRTDTQYF
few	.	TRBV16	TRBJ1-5	TGTGCCAGCAGCGACAGGACAAATCAGCCCCAGCATTTT	CASSDRTNQPQHF
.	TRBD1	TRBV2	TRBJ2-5	TGTGCCAGCAGTACCAGACAGGGGAGAGAGACCCAGTACTTC	CASSTRQGRETQYF